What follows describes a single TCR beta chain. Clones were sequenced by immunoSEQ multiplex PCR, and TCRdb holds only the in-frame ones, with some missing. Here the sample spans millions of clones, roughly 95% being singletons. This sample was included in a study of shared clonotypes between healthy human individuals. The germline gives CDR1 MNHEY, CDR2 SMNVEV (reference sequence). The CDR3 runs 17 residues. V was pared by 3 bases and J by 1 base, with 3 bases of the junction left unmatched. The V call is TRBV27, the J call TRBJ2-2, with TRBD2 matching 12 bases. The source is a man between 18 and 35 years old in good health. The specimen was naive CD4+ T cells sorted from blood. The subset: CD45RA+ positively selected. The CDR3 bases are TGTGCCAGCAGTTTCGGACTAGCGGGGCAGAACACCGGGGAGCTGTTTTTT. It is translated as CASSFGLAGQNTGELFF.